The 10 T cell receptor beta chains presented below share a single source sample, sequenced in a study of post-analysis software for immune sequencing data. General observations from the study: Several TRBV segments (TRBV5-6, TRBV5-1 and TRBV20-1 among them) occurred more frequently in patients than in controls.

The antigens these receptors bind are not known. The library was made from cDNA and included unique molecular identifiers. TCRdb processed the PCR reads anew with MiXCR; each CDR3 protein has one entry. Here the sample spans 500,000 to 600,000 distinct CDR3 sequences, about 40% being singletons. The specimen was blood. These receptors were taken from a girl between 10 and 17 years old with multiple sclerosis.

This rearrangement joins TRBV6-1 to TRBJ2-3, with unresolved D. V was shortened by 6 bases and J by 2 bases, with 12 bases between the two germline ends. Per the germline V gene, CDR1 is MNHNS and CDR2 is SASEGT. This CDR3 region has 14 residues. CDR3 DNA: TGTGCCAGCAGACTCATGGGTGACACAGATACGCAGTATTTT. This gives the protein CASRLMGDTDTQYF.

This clonotype was counted a single time. A read error may be the cause here, since a much bigger clone is one base away. The chain joins TRBV20-1 to TRBJ2-1; TRBD2 matches at 9 bases. V was clipped by 8 bases and J by 6 bases; unmatched bases: 14. CDR3 size: 15 residues. From germline, CDR1 is DFQATT and CDR2 SNEGSKA (reference sequence). Written as DNA, the CDR3 is TGCAGTACTAAGATTTTAGCGGGAGAGTCCAATGAGCAGTTCTTC. It is translated as CSTKILAGESNEQFF.

This clonotype was detected only a few times. The chain uses TRBV12-3 or TRBV12-4 and TRBJ1-1, with D perhaps matching TRBD1 (5 bases). The CDR3 totals 15 residues. Trimming removed 7 bases at V and 2 bases at J, with 17 bases between. The CDR3, as DNA: TGTGCCAGCACCTTGGACAAGCCCTCCAACACTGAAGCTTTCTTT. Residues: CASTLDKPSNTEAFF.

V usage is TRBV29-1 and J usage is TRBJ1-1; no definite D call. This CDR3 region has 11 residues. Germline V gene lookup returns CDR1 SQVTM and CDR2 ANQGSEA. The V and J ends lost 7 bases and 0 bases respectively, with 6 bases between them. As DNA, the CDR3 is TGCAGCGCCGTAATGAACACTGAAGCTTTCTTT. This sequence encodes CSAVMNTEAFF.

This clonotype was detected a few times. One junction end disagrees with the germline gene, perhaps due to a read error. V is TRBV9 and J is TRBJ1-5; 8 nucleotides agree with TRBD1. This CDR3 has 14 residues. CDR1 and CDR2 from the germline V gene are SGDLS and YYNGEE. CDR3 loop: CASSVTGDNQPQHF. The CDR3 DNA follows: TGTGCCAGCAGCGTGACAGGGGATAATCAACCCCAGCATTTT.

This clonotype was counted between two and nine times. This chain connects TRBV12-3 or TRBV12-4 to TRBJ2-7, with TRBD1 as a possible D gene (5 bases). With 6 bases removed from V and 5 bases from J, the gap between germline ends came to 17 bases. This CDR3 contains 14 residues. In DNA form, the CDR3 reads TGTGCCAGCAGCCACCTCCAGGGCAGGAACGAGCAGTACTTC. The encoded protein is CASSHLQGRNEQYF.

This chain uses TRBV5-1 with TRBJ2-3; D is perhaps TRBD1 or TRBD2 (5 bases each). Trimming took 5 bases from V and 0 from J, leaving 13 bases between them. Germline V lookup: CDR1 SGHRS, CDR2 YFSETQ. The CDR3 loop spans 15 amino acids. As DNA, the CDR3 is TGCGCCAGCAGAGAGGGGCGTTCTAGCACAGATACGCAGTATTTT. This gives the protein CASREGRSSTDTQYF.

The V and J genes are TRBV12-3 or TRBV12-4 and TRBJ1-2; D is ambiguous. Trimming stripped 6 bases from V and 7 bases from J, with 15 bases between. The CDR3 length is 13 residues. Written as DNA, the CDR3 is TGTGCCAGCAGCCCAACTCTGGTTGGTGGCTACACCTTC. This encodes CASSPTLVGGYTF.

The chain recombines TRBV20-1 with TRBJ2-7; tentatively, D is TRBD1 (6 bases). Trimming removed 0 bases from V and 7 bases from J, with 13 bases in between. This CDR3 spans 13 amino acids. From germline, CDR1 is DFQATT and CDR2 SNEGSKA (reference sequence). The CDR3 protein is CSARDLTGREQYF. As DNA, the CDR3 is TGCAGTGCTAGAGATCTAACAGGGCGGGAGCAGTACTTC.

The chain has TRBV12-3 or TRBV12-4 and TRBJ2-7; TRBD1 matches at 7 bases. V dropped 6 bases and J dropped 5; count of bases not matched to a gene: 13. The length of the CDR3 is 15 residues. The CDR3 bases are TGTGCCAGCAGCTACCATCCCACAGGGGCAGACGAGCAGTACTTC. As protein: CASSYHPTGADEQYF.